This T cell receptor beta chain derives from a study of blood T cells in healthy people across ages. A second 7 to 11 cycle PCR used barcoded and J-beta primers. TCRdb called the 5' RACE reads again in MiXCR, with one record for every CDR3 protein. This sample has roughly 1,100,000 distinct CDR3 sequences; 20% to 25% occur once, and the top ten carry about 0.69%. The V gene lost 0 bases and the J gene lost 9 bases, with 15 bases spanning the gap. The germline CDR1 and CDR2 sequences are SGHVS and FQNEAQ. The CDR3 loop spans 15 amino acids. The sample was also reused in another study, on T cells of mothers and their children.

Sequenced sample: blood. The TCR comes from a girl aged 2-15 years in good health. V usage is TRBV7-8 and J usage is TRBJ2-1; possible D gene TRBD2, 5 bases. CDR3 protein: CASSLASRLRGEQFF. The CDR3 DNA sequence: TGTGCCAGCAGCTTAGCGTCAAGGCTCCGGGGTGAGCAGTTCTTC.